The sequence of this T cell receptor (beta chain) was determined in a study of shared clonotypes between healthy human individuals. Turning to the study itself: Donors consisted of two women and a few men between 18 and 49. Overall study findings and caveats: The study found lower generation probabilities in non-shared clonotypes than in those shared by all four donors.

Profiling relied on immunoSEQ multiplex PCR, and the TCRdb table lists in-frame clones only, not all of them. Seen here are under 120,000 clones, just over 65% observed once, and the top ten hold roughly 22%. The V gene's germline CDR1 is MNHEY and CDR2 SVGAGI. This CDR3 has 13 residues. V lost 0 bases and J lost 6, with 8 bases in between. A remark on this clone: Antigen: not known.

The chain links TRBV6-5 to TRBJ1-1; D ambiguous. Input material: memory CD8+ T cells sorted from blood. The subset was: CD45RO+ cells pooled with CCR7-negative TemRA cells. This sequence originates from a woman aged 25 to 39 in good health. The CDR3 region is CASSYSEVAEAFF. The DNA for the CDR3 is TGTGCCAGCAGTTACTCGGAGGTCGCTGAAGCTTTCTTT.